Listed here is a single T cell receptor beta chain. Its target is unknown. Sequenced by immunoSEQ multiplex PCR; TCRdb stores in-frame clones only, minus some. The sample lists about 180,000 clones, 85% seen once, with more than 15% in the top ten. The germline gives CDR1 MNHEY, CDR2 SVGAGI. This CDR3 has 14 amino acids. Deletions cut 2 bases from V and 6 bases from J, with 14 bases between. These data originate in a study of cytomegalovirus exposure and HLA in healthy donors. Study conclusions and caveats: As confirmed in vitro, a few CMV-associated chains were specific for CMV antigens. Later, an analysis found that TCR clusters from the first cohort tended to co-occur in the 120 or so validation repertoires.

The V and J genes are TRBV6-5 and TRBJ2-7; D is ambiguous. This TCR was recovered from a man younger than 30 in good health and CMV-seropositive. The sample consisted of PBMCs. CDR3 sequence reads: CASSYVEAIGEQYF. In DNA form, the CDR3 reads TGTGCCAGCAGTTACGTTGAGGCGATTGGCGAGCAGTACTTC.